This T cell receptor (beta chain) was obtained from a study of breast tumors, draining lymph nodes, adjacent tissues. TCRdb used MiXCR to reprocess the multiplex PCR reads, holding one entry per CDR3 protein. The sample records about 130,000 distinct CDR3 sequences, more than 20% being singletons. Per the germline V gene, CDR1 is MRHNA and CDR2 is SNTAGT. V dropped 6 bases and J dropped 4; count of bases not matched to a gene: 5. The CDR3 consists of 14 residues. Turning to this clonotype: Its antigen is not identified.

The lymph nodes were axillary draining lymph nodes from breast cancer patients. Study results and limitations: Findings are consistent with lymph node origin and intratumoral expansion of most tumor T cells. The lymph node origin of tumor T cells was framed as consistent with a hypothesis, not demonstrated.

Specimen: axillary lymph node tissue. This chain joins TRBV6-4 and TRBJ2-2; 7 bases are a match to TRBD2. The sequence was obtained from a female donor with breast cancer. Some clones in this sample may be carry-over from other donors' samples. The CDR3 protein is CASSRDYPTGELFF. As DNA, the CDR3 is TGTGCCAGCAGCCGGGACTACCCCACCGGGGAGCTGTTTTTT.